Detailed here is one T cell receptor (beta chain). The antigen is unknown. This entry belongs to a study of CD8 T cells in ankylosing spondylitis. V gave up 9 bases and J gave up 5 bases, with 15 bases separating them. The germline gives CDR1 MNHNY, CDR2 SVGAGI (reference sequence). This CDR3 is 13 amino acids long. A quantitative 5'-RACE method, one with molecular barcodes, was used to make TCR beta libraries. Each CDR3 protein is one row after TCRdb ran MiXCR on the 5' RACE reads. The sample has approximately 190,000 distinct CDR3 sequences, 10% to 15% seen once. Study-wide points: From matched ankylosing spondylitis synovial fluid, disease-linked clones were reportedly recovered at significantly enriched levels. Several of the motif variants were reported before in synovial fluid and blood from reactive arthritis. A TCR beta motif made of fewer than 10 highly homologous variants seemed typical of ankylosing spondylitis blood.

The specimen was blood, either unsorted or a sorted T cell fraction (not recorded which). This clonotype originated in a female donor with ankylosing spondylitis or in good health (not recorded which). The gene calls are TRBV6-6 and TRBJ2-3; tentatively, D is TRBD2 (5 bases). The CDR3 nucleotides read TGTGCCAGTCAGAGCGGCGAGGTAGATACGCAGTATTTT. Amino acid sequence: CASQSGEVDTQYF.